This is a list of T cell receptor beta chains from one sample in a study of blood T cells in healthy people across ages. TCRdb passed the 5' RACE reads through MiXCR, listing each CDR3 protein once. The sample has 540,000 or so distinct CDR3 sequences; about 25% are singletons. The sample also formed part of further work on T cells of mothers and their children.

The source material was blood. The receptors were sampled from a boy younger than 18 in good health. Both conserved end residues are part of each CDR3.

j_gene	v_gene	len	CDR3aa
TRBJ2-1	TRBV3-1	17	CASSRRLAGSIYNEQFF
TRBJ2-1	TRBV7-2	17	CASSSQLAGGAYNEQFF
TRBJ1-6	TRBV25-1	14	CASRKGAGNSPLHF
.	TRBV3-1	15	CASSPSRDRAYEQYF
.	TRBV4-3	17	CASSLHGGTGVPYEQYF
TRBJ2-6	TRBV5-1	17	CASGPEVFRSGANVLTF
TRBJ2-5	TRBV27	14	CASSSRGPQETQYF
TRBJ1-2	TRBV5-1	14	CASSLIGGREGYTF
TRBJ2-5	TRBV9	12	CASSPTGVTQYF
TRBJ1-6	TRBV7-2	13	CASSLGTPWPLHF
TRBJ1-1	TRBV7-9	14	CASSLVGDGAEAFF
TRBJ2-3	TRBV25-1	17	CASAGLAGELSTDTQYF
TRBJ2-3	TRBV7-8	15	CASSLRKGGADTQYF
TRBJ1-2	TRBV13	13	CASSGQDGGGYTF
TRBJ2-5	TRBV7-6	16	CASSGRGFWGQETQYF
TRBJ2-4	TRBV20-1	14	CSATSGTSGDIQYF
TRBJ2-6	TRBV4-3	17	CASSQDGSGAGANVLTF
TRBJ2-7	TRBV28	13	CASSPDSGGEQYF
TRBJ2-3	TRBV11-2	18	CASSLDVPGQAGLEFRYF
TRBJ1-4	TRBV3-1	17	CASSQDRDTAANEKLFF
TRBJ2-1	TRBV4-1	16	CASSPGTSGRYNEQFF
TRBJ2-7	TRBV29-1	12	CSAAGDSYEQCF
.	TRBV6-1	17	CASTPRRGTPRSREQFF
TRBJ2-5	TRBV28	19	CASSHPVILIDSPQETQYF
TRBJ2-2	TRBV7-9	15	CASHGDGQGTGELFF
TRBJ2-5	TRBV29-1	15	CSVEDGSGAGLVWFF
TRBJ1-6	TRBV4-1	15	CASSPPGSGNSPLHF
.	TRBV5-8	14	CASSRGLAGGEQFF
TRBJ2-5	TRBV7-8	13	CASSWGQGETQYF
TRBJ2-1	TRBV6-2/TRBV6-3	16	CASRRRTSGRGNEQFF
TRBJ2-1	TRBV6-5	15	CASSPSGSRYNEQFF
TRBJ1-4	TRBV4-3	13	CASSQDPGDKLFF
.	TRBV14	16	CASSQVGRGNYNEQFF
TRBJ2-3	TRBV11-2	16	CASSLVSGVTSDTQYF
TRBJ2-5	TRBV20-1	12	CSARDLSETQYF
TRBJ1-4	TRBV5-1	14	CASSPGQTNEKLFF
TRBJ1-2	TRBV9	17	CASSVGGVRGSDYGYTF
TRBJ1-2	TRBV19	13	CASRIPDTYGYTF
TRBJ1-4	TRBV10-3	15	CAISEPSRVGEKLFF
TRBJ2-5	TRBV29-1	12	CSVDGAVETQYF
TRBJ1-5	TRBV20-1	12	CSASGGLGPQHF
TRBJ2-1	TRBV5-4	16	CASSLGRELYWNEQFF
TRBJ2-1	TRBV29-1	13	CSVNLVVGNEQFF
TRBJ2-1	TRBV11-1	15	CATRGVRAGGNEQFF
TRBJ2-1	TRBV29-1	11	CSVVLDNEQFF
TRBJ1-5	TRBV2	13	CASRSRGRQPQHF
TRBJ1-2	TRBV12-3/TRBV12-4	13	CASSLVGNEGYTF
TRBJ2-3	TRBV9	18	CASSVGGAGVSSTDTQYF
TRBJ2-1	TRBV10-3	12	CAISDLGGGQFF
TRBJ2-7	TRBV4-3	14	CASSQSRGGFEQYF
TRBJ2-5	TRBV20-1	14	CSASVPGGRETQYF
TRBJ1-1	TRBV20-1	11	CSAPGPFRSFF
TRBJ2-3	TRBV7-9	17	CASSALGAAVGADTQYF
TRBJ2-1	TRBV10-3	15	CAIRAPSGGGNEQFF